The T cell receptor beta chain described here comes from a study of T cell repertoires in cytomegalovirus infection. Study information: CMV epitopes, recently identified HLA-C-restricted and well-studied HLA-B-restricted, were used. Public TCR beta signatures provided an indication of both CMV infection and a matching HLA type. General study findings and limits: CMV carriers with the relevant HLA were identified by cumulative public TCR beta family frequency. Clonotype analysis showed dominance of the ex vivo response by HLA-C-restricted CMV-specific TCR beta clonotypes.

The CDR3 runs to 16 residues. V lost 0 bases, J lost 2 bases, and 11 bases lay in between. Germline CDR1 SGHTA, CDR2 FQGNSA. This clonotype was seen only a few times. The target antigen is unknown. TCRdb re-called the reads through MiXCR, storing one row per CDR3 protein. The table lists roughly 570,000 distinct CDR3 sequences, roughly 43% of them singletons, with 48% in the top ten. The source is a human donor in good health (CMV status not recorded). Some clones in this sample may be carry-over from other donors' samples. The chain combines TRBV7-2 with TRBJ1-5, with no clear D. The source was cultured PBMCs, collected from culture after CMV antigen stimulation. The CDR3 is CASSLAAGRGNQPQHF. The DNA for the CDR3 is TGTGCCAGCAGCTTAGCTGCGGGGAGAGGCAATCAGCCCCAGCATTTT.